This T cell receptor beta chain is drawn from a study of cytomegalovirus exposure and HLA in healthy donors (dated by TCRdb to about 2017). Notes on the research overall: According to an earlier analysis of several hundred of the donors, about 190 million T cells yielded 100 million or so unique TCR beta sequences and around 280 Gb of sequence data. Of the roughly 390 genotyped donors, around 81% fell in the genetic ancestry cluster associated with self-reported Caucasian donors. A later analysis re-examined previously published TCR beta repertoires from several hundred donors and added high-resolution HLA genotyping to investigate patterns of TCR occurrence. Rather than using new phenotypic data, the later analysis identified candidate immune exposures from TCR beta sequences and from how often those sequences occurred across donors. An early release that covered about 640 HLA-typed donors contained 250 to 350 gigabases of sequencing data and 80 million or so unique TCR sequences. To decide whether each TCR beta V gene segment behaved as functional or pseudogenic, an earlier analysis of some 580 of the donors relied on high-throughput TCR beta sequencing. The T cell repertoires of 666 subjects were profiled by immunosequencing and related to cytomegalovirus serostatus. Genome-wide SNP genotypes for about three fifths of the roughly 700 donors were used in a later genetic analysis, which treated that subset as a discovery cohort. Typing coverage differed by locus: A, B, C, DRB1 and DQB1 were typed in roughly 629-630 donors, DQA1 in 522, DPA1 in around 600, and DPB1 in 400 to 490. High-throughput TCR immunosequencing, statistical association of individual TCRs with disease status, and machine learning were combined to predict cytomegalovirus infection status. Alongside the repertoire data, information on donor age, sex, ethnicity and CMV serostatus was compiled. On average, roughly 250,000 unique TCR beta nucleotide sequences were sequenced per donor among several hundred genotyped donors of the cohort, with 15% to 20% of those sequences being non-productive. In addition to the first cohort of 666 subjects, a separate validation cohort of 100 to 150 different subjects was used. Every discovery cohort repertoire had been produced on one sequencing platform. HLA typing covered class I and class II loci at four-digit resolution. About five DR-DQ haplotypes were treated as single units for association and clustering because of strong linkage in the cohort. The study aimed to test whether cataloging public T cell receptors could reveal signatures of past pathogen exposure.

Unmatched junction bases come to 21, with V trimmed by 5 bases and J by 0 bases. As encoded in the germline V gene, CDR1 is MDHEN while CDR2 is SYDVKM. Its CDR3 holds 22 amino acids, cysteine through phenylalanine. Left in the record is the CDR3 DNA by itself, 66 bases read in frame from the first base. The cohort was made up of approximately 700 healthy bone marrow donors. All cohort members were sampled while nominally healthy, although unrecorded immune exposures were likely present. The donor was CMV seronegative and belonged to the group of 352 seronegative cohort members. A peripheral blood sample was collected from each donor, and TCR beta sequencing was performed on peripheral blood mononuclear cells. Genomic DNA was extracted from the blood cell samples with the Qiagen DNeasy Blood Extraction Kit. About this clone: There is no known antigen for this receptor.

The method was the immunoSEQ multiplex PCR assay. For the multiplex PCR, a mixture combining 60 forward primers for TCR Vbeta segments and 13 reverse primers for TCR Jbeta segments was used. Amplification of the CDR3 region of rearranged TCR beta genes was performed with a multiplex PCR assay on genomic DNA. On the Illumina HiSeq System, the amplified TCR beta libraries were sequenced as 87-base-pair reads. As for how the authors treated the data: Across the roughly 640 repertoires, a later analysis counted some 80 million unique TCR beta chains, 9 million to 14 million of which were shared by at least two donors. To remove PCR and sequencing errors, raw reads were error-corrected and collapsed into unique sequences using a nearest-neighbor algorithm that merged closely related sequences. V, D and J gene segments were assigned by aligning CDR3 sequences to IMGT reference sequences. For a sequence to be retained, at least a six-nucleotide match to both a V gene segment and a J gene segment was required. A rearrangement counted as productive if the CDR3 had no stop codons and remained in frame with V and J, and every other rearrangement counted as non-productive. CDR3 was defined by IMGT convention, running from the second conserved V-encoded cysteine to the conserved J-encoded phenylalanine. Sequences without an unambiguous match to a single V gene segment were excluded from the earlier analysis of about 630 of the donors. An earlier analysis of roughly 590 of the donors called V segments functional above 56.7% productive rearrangements and segregating when the between-donor standard deviation exceeded 5%. To diagnose cytomegalovirus status from the catalog of TCR beta chain sequences, a statistical classification framework was built. In a later analysis, V and J genes were assigned by comparing TCR nucleotide sequences against IMGT/GENE-DB human TR gene sequences. A later analysis assigned CDR3 sequences and most-parsimonious VDJ recombination scenarios with the TCRdist pipeline. In a later analysis, every TCR beta chain was defined by the combination of its CDR3 amino acid sequence and its V-gene family, and reads without a unique V-gene family were dropped. In a later analysis, 450 to 600 highly shared, low-generation-probability nucleotide sequences were removed to address suspected cross-contamination and a sequencing artifact. In a later analysis, a clonal expansion index was calculated for each public chain from normalized within-repertoire ranks of inferred template counts. In a later analysis, generation probabilities were computed using a VDJ recombination model fitted to out-of-frame rearrangements, and the results were checked against IGoR. In a later analysis, hypergeometric tests were used to score TCR-TCR, TCR-HLA and TCR-CMV co-occurrence, with a repertoire-size bias correction applied to TCR pairs. False discovery rates were estimated in a later analysis by permuting HLA or CMV assignments 20 times. A later analysis grouped co-occurring TCRs with DBSCAN, adding TCRdist sequence similarity when clustering within HLA-allele-positive subsets. For co-occurrence clustering, repertoires with fewer than 30,000 or more than 120,000 public chains were excluded, along with four or five repertoires with anomalous nucleotide sharing. Not all clones reach the TCRdb copy of this immuneACCESS table, which keeps in-frame sequences only. Checked studies attribute under half of the gap to unresolved V genes and leave the rest unexplained. That table gives V, J and clone size, and the DNA gave D and trimming. This sample's table carries around 60,000 clones. 3.6% of the sample lies in the top ten.

The research as a whole found: A further reported finding was that TCR beta sequences accurately predicted the HLA-A and HLA-B alleles for most subjects in the first cohort. In the study, around 150 TCR beta chains were listed as associated with cytomegalovirus. A later analysis associated 17,000 or so TCR beta sequences with specific HLA alleles at a false discovery rate of 0.05. Sequencing depth was assumed to be roughly uniform across donors in the presence/absence analyses, though that assumption may not hold. According to the authors, the approach could potentially be generalized to other disease states and immunological phenotypes. In a later analysis, most CMV-associated TCR beta chains were found to appear HLA-restricted, with HLA associations seemingly driven largely by CMV exposure. In a later analysis, HLA-associated TCR beta chains were found to be more clonally expanded and to have lower generation probabilities than equally common non-associated chains. In a later analysis, the rate of TCR association differed among HLA loci, with DRB1 alleles having the most associated TCRs and HLA-C alleles having the fewest. For the cohort, immune exposure information was limited to CMV serostatus. Because counts were too low, 15 to 20 rarely observed V segments, including chromosome 9 orphons, were excluded from the earlier analysis of several hundred of the donors. A group of highly shared sequence variants was considered likely to be a technical artifact of the sequencing pipeline. In vitro tests confirmed that a few of the cytomegalovirus-associated TCR beta chains recognize cytomegalovirus antigens. An association between a missense DCLRE1C variant and V-gene and J-gene trimming of TCR beta chains was found in a later genetic analysis and replicated in an independent cohort. This cohort had only TCR beta chains sequenced, and the lack of alpha or paired-chain data limited which features could be detected. In a later genetic analysis, fewer N-insertions in productive TCRs were reported among donors in an Asian-associated ancestry cluster than the roughly 700-donor mean. Correlated functional status among segregating V segments might be attributable to linkage disequilibrium, but an unknown experimental factor could not be ruled out. Some IMGT-functional V segments, including TRBV6-2 and TRBV6-3, could not be told apart with the 87-base-pair reads, so those segments were excluded. In an earlier analysis of a few hundred of the donors, most TCR beta V segments were observed in productive rearrangements about 90% or about 30% of the time, broadly matching IMGT annotations. The classifier was reported to diagnose cytomegalovirus status with high specificity and sensitivity in both the original cohort and the validation cohort. Several of the top co-occurrence clusters appeared to be linked to parvovirus B19, influenza, CMV and Epstein-Barr virus, according to a later analysis. When HLA alleles, especially DR and DQ, strongly co-occurred, TCR associations were difficult to assign to individual alleles. HLA typing was unavailable for some donors at each locus, so association tests used only the typed subset. Most TCR sequences were seen in very few donors, while some public TCRs were found in many individuals.

This receptor was obtained from a woman aged 18 to 35 in good health and CMV-seronegative. Sequencing used PBMCs. The V and J genes are TRBV28 and TRBJ1-6; 8 bases in the junction line up with TRBD1. CDR3 loop: CASSPPSIAGGAETSYNSPLHF. DNA sequence: TGTGCCAGCAGTCCCCCTAGTATCGCAGGGGGCGCAGAAACCTCCTATAATTCACCCCTCCACTTT.